Detailed here is one T cell receptor (beta chain). Its antigen is still unknown. This specimen includes other DNA sequences encoding the same CDR3. The V end was cut by 2 bases, the J end by 5 bases, with 7 bases between. This CDR3 has 13 residues. Germline V gene lookup returns CDR1 KGHSH and CDR2 LQKENI. Data came from immunoSEQ multiplex PCR; TCRdb stores just in-frame clones and leaves some out. The data hold over 100,000 clones, with 80% to 85% observed a single time. This entry comes from a study of T cell responses to AZD1222 COVID-19 vaccine. General observations from the study: Possibly, clonal diversity was underestimated; donors were largely white British and included more females. Baseline serology detected seropositivity in only six AZD1222 recipients.

The rearrangement links TRBV18 to TRBJ1-5; unclear D gene. The source material was peripheral blood, sampled on day 0 of AZD1222 vaccination. The sequence was obtained from an adult in good health. Here the CDR3 reads CASSPGTDQPQHF. The CDR3 region has the DNA TGTGCCAGCTCACCAGGAACAGATCAGCCCCAGCATTTT.